The clone carrying this T cell receptor (beta chain) has at least ten counts. TCRdb re-called the RT-PCR reads with MiXCR, one entry per CDR3 protein. The sample holds 550,000 to 750,000 distinct CDR3 sequences, about 14% seen once. This receptor was identified in a female donor in good health, serving as a healthy control. The sample consisted of memory CD4+ T cells from blood.

CDR3 residues: CASGGLAAETQYF. For the CDR3, the DNA is TGTGCCAGCGGAGGACTAGCCGCAGAGACCCAGTACTTC. The chain uses TRBV12-3 or TRBV12-4 and TRBJ2-5, with 8 bases fitting TRBD2. Trimming removed 8 bases from V and 4 bases from J; junction bases left unmatched: 6. The CDR3 has 13 amino acids.